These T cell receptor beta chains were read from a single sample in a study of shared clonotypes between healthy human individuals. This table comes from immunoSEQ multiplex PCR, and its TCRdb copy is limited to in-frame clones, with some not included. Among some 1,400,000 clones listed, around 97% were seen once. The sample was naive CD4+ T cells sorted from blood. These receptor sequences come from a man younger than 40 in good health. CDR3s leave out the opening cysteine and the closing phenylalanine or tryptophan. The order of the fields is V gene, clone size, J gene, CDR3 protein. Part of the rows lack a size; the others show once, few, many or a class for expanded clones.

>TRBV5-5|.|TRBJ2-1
ASSKPGLAGAEQF
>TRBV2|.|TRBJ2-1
ASGLRDRGRGEQF
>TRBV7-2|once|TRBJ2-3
ASSLAALGADTDTQY
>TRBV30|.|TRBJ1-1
AWNSLWGAF
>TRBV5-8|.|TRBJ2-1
ASSLLNRGRRYGQF
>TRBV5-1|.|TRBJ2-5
ASSLDAGSRTQY
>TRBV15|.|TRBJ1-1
ATGRDVVTEAF
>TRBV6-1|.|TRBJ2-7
AILLPGVQY
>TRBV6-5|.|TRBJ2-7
ASSSRTGLKEQY
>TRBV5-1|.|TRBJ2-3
ASSSTGSSTDTQY
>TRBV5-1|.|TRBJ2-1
ASRDPTGLAGQEQF
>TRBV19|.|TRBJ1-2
ASSRQQGTYGYT
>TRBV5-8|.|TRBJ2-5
ASSHRARGGQETQY
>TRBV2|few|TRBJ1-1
ASIGQGLSNTEAF
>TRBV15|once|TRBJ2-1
ATSPGTSGRFYNEQF
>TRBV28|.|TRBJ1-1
ASSRTMNTEAF
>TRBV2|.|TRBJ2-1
ASSFSGQGDNEQF
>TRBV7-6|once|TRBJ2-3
ASSEAGDTQY
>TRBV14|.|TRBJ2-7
ASSQGPGTGDGDSYEQY
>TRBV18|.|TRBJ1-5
ASSPGQNSNQPQH
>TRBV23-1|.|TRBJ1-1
ASSQSRDRGTEAF
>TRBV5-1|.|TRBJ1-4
ASSSAGAATNEKLF
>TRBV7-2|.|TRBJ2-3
ASSLGDSLTQY
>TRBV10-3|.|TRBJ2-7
AISESGRTPSYEQY
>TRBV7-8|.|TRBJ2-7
ASSLGLAEGYEQY
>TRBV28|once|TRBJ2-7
ASIGGAYEQY
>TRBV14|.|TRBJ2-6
ASSRHSALPLPNVLT
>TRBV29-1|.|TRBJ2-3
SVAGLVTDTQY
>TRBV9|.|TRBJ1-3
ASSVESGLNTIY